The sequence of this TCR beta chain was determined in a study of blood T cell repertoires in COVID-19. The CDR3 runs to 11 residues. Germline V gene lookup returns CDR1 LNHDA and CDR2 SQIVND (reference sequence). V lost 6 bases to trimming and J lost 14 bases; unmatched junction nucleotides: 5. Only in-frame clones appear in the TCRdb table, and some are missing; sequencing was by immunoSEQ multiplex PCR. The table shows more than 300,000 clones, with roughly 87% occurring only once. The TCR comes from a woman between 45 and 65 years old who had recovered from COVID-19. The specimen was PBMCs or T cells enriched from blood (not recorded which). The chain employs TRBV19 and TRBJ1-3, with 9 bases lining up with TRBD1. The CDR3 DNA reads TGTGCCAGTAGCCCGGGACAGGGAGTATATTTT. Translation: CASSPGQGVYF.